This TCR beta chain was sequenced during a study of T cell responses to AZD1222 COVID-19 vaccine. Samples with a second dose at about 4 or about 12 weeks were pooled together. Study-wide results and limits: Donors were mostly white British, more females; clonal diversity possibly underestimated. Regions 160-218 and 743-854 held dominance among vaccine-associated CD4 TCRs, which spanned spike.

Clones were sequenced by immunoSEQ multiplex PCR, and TCRdb holds only the in-frame ones, with some missing. The sample shows approximately 120,000 clones, about 89% of them seen only once. This clone was seen just once. The target antigen is unknown. The sequence was obtained from an adult who received the AZD1222 COVID-19 vaccine. The source was peripheral blood, collected 28 days after the second AZD1222 dose.

The CDR3 sequence: CASSRQAGGDEQYF. The CDR3 coding sequence is TGTGCCAGCAGCCGACAGGCGGGAGGGGACGAGCAGTACTTC. This chain joins TRBV4-2 and TRBJ2-7, with 9 bases matching TRBD2. The length of the CDR3 is 14 residues. In germline, CDR1 is LGHNA, CDR2 YNFKEQ. V was pared by 4 bases and J by 5 bases, with 6 bases of the junction left unmatched.